A selection of T cell receptor beta chains follows, all from one sample in a study of human T cells and chemical hapten exposure. TCRdb reprocessed the RACE reads with MiXCR, giving one entry per CDR3 protein. The sample contains around 65,000 distinct CDR3 sequences, 5.5% to 7.5% of which appear only once. The sequencing sample was made of whole blood. These receptor sequences come from a female donor in good health. Some clones in this sample may be carry-over from other donors' samples. CDR3s include the opening cysteine and the closing phenylalanine or tryptophan. The D gene is left open where the match is weak. Part of the rows lack a size; the others show once, few, many or a class for expanded clones.

j_call v_call cdr3_length clone_size d_call cdr3_nt cdr3_aa
TRBJ2-3 TRBV5-5 15 - - TGTGCCAGCGAGGACGGCAAGTCTAGCACAGATACGCAGTATTTT CASEDGKSSTDTQYF
TRBJ2-2 TRBV12-3/TRBV12-4 15 few TRBD2 TGTGCCAGCAAGACGAGCGGGAGTTGGACCGGGGAGCTGTTTTTT CASKTSGSWTGELFF
TRBJ2-7 TRBV7-6 13 few TRBD2 TGTGCCAGCAGCGCGGGACTACCTTACGAGCAGTACTTC CASSAGLPYEQYF
TRBJ2-3 TRBV28 13 - TRBD2 TGTGCCAGCGGGACTACGGGGCCAGATACGCAGTATTTT CASGTTGPDTQYF
TRBJ2-7 TRBV28 12 few - TGTGCCAGCAGCCTTGACAGGCGCGAGCAGTACTTC CASSLDRREQYF
TRBJ1-3 TRBV3-1 13 - - TGTGCCAGCAGCCAAGAAGGAGAAAACACCATATATTTT CASSQEGENTIYF
TRBJ1-2 TRBV6-6 17 few TRBD1 TGTGCCAGCAGCTTCCGGGACAGGGGCCGAGGCAACTATGGCTACACCTTC CASSFRDRGRGNYGYTF
TRBJ1-4 TRBV7-2 14 - - TGTGCCAGCAGCGCGGGGGGATATAATGAAAAACTGTTTTTT CASSAGGYNEKLFF
TRBJ2-3 TRBV18 16 many - TGTGCCAGCTCAAGCCGACAGCCAACTAGCACAGATACGCAGTATTTT CASSSRQPTSTDTQYF
TRBJ2-1 TRBV9 17 many TRBD2 TGTGCCAGCAGCGATGGGACTAGCGGGAGACAATACAATGAGCAGTTCTTC CASSDGTSGRQYNEQFF
TRBJ1-5 TRBV2 12 - - TGTGCCAGCAGCGAGGGGGAGCGGCCCCAGCATTTT CASSEGERPQHF
TRBJ1-4 TRBV27 14 many - TGTGCCAGCAGTCCATTGCAAACTAATGAAAAACTGTTTTTT CASSPLQTNEKLFF
TRBJ2-6 TRBV19 18 few TRBD2 TGTGCCAGTATCAAATCCCTAGCGGGAGAAGCTGGGGCCAACGTCCTGACTTTC CASIKSLAGEAGANVLTF
TRBJ1-5 TRBV28 14 - - TGTGCCAGCAGCCTCAGGGGAAGCAATCAGCCCCAGCATTTT CASSLRGSNQPQHF
TRBJ1-1 TRBV2 14 - - TGTGCCAGCAGTCGGACGGCAATGAACACTGAAGCTTTCTTT CASSRTAMNTEAFF
TRBJ2-7 TRBV20-1 16 - - TGCAGTGCGAGTTATGGACAGACCCGTCCTCTCTACGAGCAGTACTTC CSASYGQTRPLYEQYF
TRBJ2-1 TRBV2 17 - - TGTGCCAGCAGTTCGGGTCTAGTTCTAACACTCACTCGGGAGCAGTTCTTC CASSSGLVLTLTREQFF
TRBJ2-3 TRBV6-5 11 many - TGTGCCAGCAGGAGTAGAGATACGCAGTATTTT CASRSRDTQYF
TRBJ2-7 TRBV9 15 many TRBD1 TGTGCCAGCAGCGTAGGATCACAGGGGGTCTACGAGCAGTACTTC CASSVGSQGVYEQYF
TRBJ1-1 TRBV29-1 12 many - TGCAGCGTTGGAGCCGGGCACACTGAAGCTTTCTTT CSVGAGHTEAFF
TRBJ2-3 TRBV5-6 15 few - TGTGCCAGCAGCTTGGTCGGGGGAGGCACAGATACGCAGTATTTT CASSLVGGGTDTQYF
TRBJ2-7 TRBV5-1 16 - TRBD1 TGCGCCAGCAGCTTGTCTCCGAGACAGGGGTCCTACGAGCAGTACTTC CASSLSPRQGSYEQYF
TRBJ2-1 TRBV12-3/TRBV12-4 17 many - TGTGCCAGCAGTTCAGAATGGGCGCAGGTGGGGTACAATGAGCAGTTCTTC CASSSEWAQVGYNEQFF
TRBJ1-5 TRBV2 15 many TRBD1 TGTGCCAGCAGTGAGGACAGGGGGACGAATCAGCCCCAGCATTTT CASSEDRGTNQPQHF
TRBJ1-1 TRBV12-3/TRBV12-4 14 many - TGTGCCAGCAGGTCAGGGTTTAAGAACACTGAAGCTTTCTTT CASRSGFKNTEAFF
TRBJ2-1 TRBV11-3 19 - TRBD2 TGTGCCAGCAGCGCTCAAGGGACTAGCGGTAGGATCTCCTACAATGAGCAGTTCTTC CASSAQGTSGRISYNEQFF
TRBJ2-7 TRBV28 12 - TRBD1 TGTGCCAGCAATACCGGGACAGGGGTCTTTCACTTC CASNTGTGVFHF
TRBJ2-4 TRBV7-2 13 many - TGTGCCAGCAGCTTAGCGGCCGCAGACATTCAGTACTTC CASSLAAADIQYF
TRBJ1-1 TRBV18 13 - - TGTGCCAGCTCACCCTCCCAGGGCACTGAAGCTTTCTTT CASSPSQGTEAFF
TRBJ2-1 TRBV12-3/TRBV12-4 16 - - TGTGCCAGCAGTCGACCGCATTTAACAGGGTACAATGAGCAGTTCTTC CASSRPHLTGYNEQFF
TRBJ2-3 TRBV7-2 15 many TRBD2 TGTGCCAGCAGCTTACTAGCGGGAGCGGCAGATACGCAGTATTTT CASSLLAGAADTQYF
TRBJ1-1 TRBV28 15 - TRBD1 TGTGCCAGCAAGACACACTCAGGGGGCAAAGGTGAAGCTTTCTTT CASKTHSGGKGEAFF
TRBJ2-3 TRBV7-2 17 few TRBD1 TGTGCCAGCAGCCCCGGACAGGGTTTGGGCCAGTCAGATACGCAGTATTTT CASSPGQGLGQSDTQYF
TRBJ2-3 TRBV20-1 13 many TRBD1 TGCAGTGCTTACCGACAGGGACCAGATACGCAGTATTTT CSAYRQGPDTQYF
TRBJ2-7 TRBV20-1 15 many TRBD2 TGCAGTGCTAGAGATATAAGCGGGAGTTGGTACGAGCAGTACTTC CSARDISGSWYEQYF
TRBJ1-5 TRBV6-5 16 - - TGTGCCAGCAATCCCACAAAACAGGGTTGGAATCAGCCCCAGCATTTT CASNPTKQGWNQPQHF
TRBJ1-6 TRBV20-1 14 few TRBD1 TGCAGTGCGATGACAGGGGTGGATAATTCACCCCTCCACTTT CSAMTGVDNSPLHF
TRBJ1-3 TRBV12-3/TRBV12-4 15 few - TGTGCCAGCAGTGGCCGGACCCTCTCTGGAAACACCATATATTTT CASSGRTLSGNTIYF
TRBJ2-1 TRBV2 15 many - TGTGCCAGCGGTTTGGGAAGATATGCCTACAATGAGCAGTTCTTC CASGLGRYAYNEQFF
TRBJ2-1 TRBV4-2 15 few - TGTGCCAGCAGCCAAGATAGTACCTGGGGCAATGAGCAGTTCTTC CASSQDSTWGNEQFF
TRBJ2-7 TRBV29-1 16 many TRBD1 TGCAGCGTTGAAGATCCCTTGTACAGGGGAACCTACGAGCAGTACTTC CSVEDPLYRGTYEQYF
TRBJ2-1 TRBV6-2/TRBV6-3 14 many - TGTGCCATCGCCGGGACAAGGCTACAAAGTGAGCAGTTCTTC CAIAGTRLQSEQFF
TRBJ2-2 TRBV13 15 many TRBD2 TGTGCCAGCAGACATCTAGCGGTGAACACCGGGGAGCTGTTTTTT CASRHLAVNTGELFF
TRBJ2-6 TRBV7-3 15 many - TGTGCCAGCAGCTTACAGGGCGGTGGGGCCAACGTCCTGACTTTC CASSLQGGGANVLTF
TRBJ2-7 TRBV28 16 - TRBD2 TGTGCCAGCAGCGGGGGGGTTAGCGGCCCCTCCTACGAGCAGTACTTC CASSGGVSGPSYEQYF
TRBJ1-1 TRBV25-1 14 many - TGTGCCAGCAGTGACGACCCAGCGAACACTGAAGCTTTCTTT CASSDDPANTEAFF
TRBJ2-3 TRBV28 15 many TRBD1 TGTGCCAGCAGCACAGGGGGCATTTCCACAGATACGCAGTATTTT CASSTGGISTDTQYF
TRBJ1-1 TRBV6-5 15 - - TGTGCCAGTAGGCTACAGGGAGGTTTGAACACTGAAGCTTTCTTT CASRLQGGLNTEAFF
TRBJ2-3 TRBV4-3 15 few - TGCGCCAGCAGCCAAAAACTCCTTAGCACAGATACGCAGTATTTT CASSQKLLSTDTQYF
TRBJ2-3 TRBV11-2 15 - TRBD2 TGTGCCAGCACCCCTCCGGGACTAGATGCAGATACGCAGTATTTT CASTPPGLDADTQYF
TRBJ2-1 TRBV2 14 many - TGTGCCAGCAGACCTCCCGGCAGGTGGAATGAGCAGTTCTTC CASRPPGRWNEQFF
TRBJ2-1 TRBV29-1 15 many - TGCAGCGTTGCCCTTCAGTCCCTCTCCTACAATGAGCAGTTCTTC CSVALQSLSYNEQFF
TRBJ2-1 TRBV6-2/TRBV6-3 11 many - TGTGCCAGCACCACGGGGGAATGGCAGTTCTTC CASTTGEWQFF
TRBJ2-7 TRBV27 15 few - TGTGCCAGCAGTTTAACAGGGCTTTCTTCCTACGAGCAGTACTTC CASSLTGLSSYEQYF